Below, 24 T cell receptor beta chains from the same sample are listed, as sequenced in a study of cytomegalovirus exposure and HLA in healthy donors. It was with 60 Vbeta and 13 Jbeta primers that the PCR ran. Only in-frame clones appear in the TCRdb table, and some are missing; sequencing was by immunoSEQ multiplex PCR. This table has about 150,000 clones, roughly 71% appearing once. Material: PBMCs. The origin of the receptors is a man under 40 in good health and CMV-seronegative.

This clone was found a few times. This chain uses TRBV5-1 with TRBJ2-1, with TRBD1 matching 8 bases. Germline trimming cut 4 bases from V and 6 bases from J; bases unmatched to any gene: 15. The germline gives CDR1 SGHRS, CDR2 YFSETQ. The CDR3 loop spans 17 amino acids. The CDR3 loop is CASSPRTRRDRGNEQFF. For the CDR3, the DNA is TGCGCCAGCAGCCCGCGTACGCGAAGAGACAGGGGCAATGAGCAGTTCTTC.

A single count supports this clone. The rearrangement links TRBV28 to TRBJ1-1; 7 bases match TRBD1. In germline, CDR1 is MDHEN, CDR2 SYDVKM. The CDR3 extends over 16 amino acids. The trim removed 3 bases at V and 4 bases at J, leaving 11 bases unmatched. CDR3 in DNA: TGTGCCAGCAGTTTTGACAGGGCGTTTGGGGGCACTGAAGCTTTCTTT. Protein product: CASSFDRAFGGTEAFF.

This rearrangement joins TRBV2 to TRBJ1-2, with a possible D match to TRBD1 (6 bases). Germline V gives CDR1 SNHLY, CDR2 FYNNEI. V was cut by 4 bases and J by 7 bases, with 19 bases left in between. The CDR3 spans 15 residues. The CDR3, as DNA: TGTGCCAGCAGTGTTTCCGGACAGCACCCGGGTGGCTACACCTTC. It translates to CASSVSGQHPGGYTF.

This clone was counted only a few times. The chain employs TRBV2 and TRBJ2-5; perhaps TRBD2 as D (6 bases). Deletions cut 11 bases from V and 3 bases from J, with 13 bases between. Germline loops: CDR1 SNHLY, CDR2 FYNNEI. The CDR3 loop spans 12 amino acids. The chain's CDR3 is CAPGGQKETQYF. CDR3 bases: TGTGCCCCCGGAGGGCAGAAAGAGACCCAGTACTTC. Drawing the rest from reference TRBV2 and TRBJ2-5, the complete variable domain is EPEVTQTPSHQVTQMGQEVILRCVPISNHLYFYWYRQILGQKVEFLVSFYNNEISEKSEIFDDQFSVERPDGSNFTLKIRSTKLEDSAMYFCAPGGQKETQYFGPGTRLLVL.

The rearrangement links TRBV19 to TRBJ2-3, with D perhaps TRBD2 (6 bases). Trimming removed 5 bases at V and 0 bases at J, with 9 bases between. The germline gives CDR1 LNHDA, CDR2 SQIVND (reference sequence). The CDR3 length is 14 residues. This CDR3 reads CASSPSGSTDTQYF. The DNA for the CDR3 is TGTGCCAGTAGTCCCAGCGGGAGCACAGATACGCAGTATTTT.

The chain combines TRBV19 with TRBJ1-2; TRBD1 might be the D (5 bases). CDR1 and CDR2 from the germline V gene are LNHDA and SQIVND (reference sequence). Trimming took off 4 bases at V and 8 bases at J, with 23 bases between the two ends. There are 16 residues in the CDR3. The DNA for the CDR3 is TGTGCCAGTAGTACATCGACGGTTGCCAGGGTAATCGGCTACACCTTC. This gives the protein CASSTSTVARVIGYTF.

The chain uses TRBV28 and TRBJ1-5; no clear D. CDR3 size: 14 residues. Germline CDR1 is MDHEN and CDR2 is SYDVKM. V was clipped by 6 bases and J by 2 bases, with 11 bases between them. The CDR3 DNA reads TGTGCCAGCAGGCCGGAGGCAGGCAATCAGCCCCAGCATTTT. Protein sequence: CASRPEAGNQPQHF.

V is TRBV20-1 and J is TRBJ1-1; D is undetermined. V was trimmed by 6 bases and J by 5 bases, leaving 7 bases between them. The length of the CDR3 is 10 residues. Germline CDR1 DFQATT, CDR2 SNEGSKA (reference sequence). CDR3 loop: CSAHWTEAFF. DNA for the CDR3: TGCAGTGCCCACTGGACTGAAGCTTTCTTT.

This clone was counted only a few times. The chain uses TRBV6-5 and TRBJ2-3; possibly TRBD2 for D (6 bases). The CDR3 spans 15 residues. Trimming left V 8 bases short and J 2 bases short, with 17 bases between. Germline CDR1 MNHEY, CDR2 SVGAGI. CDR3 DNA: TGTGCCAGCTCCCCAAACGGGGGAGACACAGATACGCAGTATTTT. This codes for CASSPNGGDTDTQYF.

This clone came up a few times. The chain is built from TRBV5-6 and TRBJ2-1; weak D call: TRBD2 (5 bases). The germline V gene has CDR1 SGHDT and CDR2 YYEEEE. Trimming cost V 2 bases and J 8 bases, with 17 bases left between them. This CDR3 spans 15 amino acids. The CDR3 spells CASSFLAQGVDEQFF. The CDR3 region has the DNA TGTGCCAGCAGCTTTCTAGCCCAAGGTGTCGATGAGCAGTTCTTC.

The V call is TRBV27, the J call TRBJ1-2; 7 nucleotides align to TRBD1. Germline V gene data show CDR1 as MNHEY and CDR2 as SMNVEV (reference sequence). V trimming: 6 bases; J trimming: 8 bases; junction bases outside the gene matches: 9. This CDR3 contains 13 residues. The DNA for the CDR3 is TGTGCCAGCAGCCTAAGGGGGCTTGGCGGCTACACCTTC. It translates to CASSLRGLGGYTF.

This clone is labeled as medium-sized. The CDR3: CASSLEEGAPQHF. The CDR3, as DNA: TGTGCCAGCAGCTTAGAGGAGGGAGCTCCCCAGCATTTT. The chain employs TRBV7-8 and TRBJ1-5; D gene uncertain. The V gene's germline CDR1 is SGHVS and CDR2 FQNEAQ. This CDR3 has 13 amino acids. The V end lost 1 base, the J end lost 10 bases, and 11 bases lay between the germline ends.

Only a few counts were recorded for this clone. At one end the junction does not follow the germline gene, possibly because of a read error. The rearrangement links TRBV4-1 to TRBJ1-5, with a weak D call TRBD1 (5 bases). CDR1 MGHRA and CDR2 YSYEKL come from the germline V gene. This CDR3 has 16 amino acids. The CDR3 coding sequence is TGCGCCAGCGGCCATGACAGCTCTCGGGGCAATCAGCCCCAGCATTTT. Residues: CASGHDSSRGNQPQHF.

The gene calls are TRBV20-1 and TRBJ2-1, with D possibly TRBD2 on 6 matching bases. Germline V CDR1 and CDR2: DFQATT, SNEGSKA (reference sequence). CDR3 length equals 11 residues. Between the trimmed V and J ends, which lost 5 bases and 8 bases, there was a span of 10 bases. The CDR3 DNA reads TGCAGTGCTGGGAGGTTGGATGAGCAGTTCTTC. Amino acids: CSAGRLDEQFF.

CDR3 sequence: CASSLSAGVVSYEQYF. CDR3 nucleotide sequence: TGTGCCAGCAGTTTATCTGCGGGAGTAGTATCCTACGAGCAGTACTTC. The chain employs TRBV27 and TRBJ2-7; 7 positions agree with TRBD2. The CDR3 sequence is 16 residues long. Per the germline V gene, CDR1 is MNHEY and CDR2 is SMNVEV (reference sequence). The V gene end was trimmed by 0 bases and the J gene end by 1 base; junction bases not matched to a gene: 6.

V usage is TRBV5-1 and J usage is TRBJ2-1; 7 bases fit TRBD2. The length of the CDR3 is 16 residues. The germline CDR1 and CDR2 sequences are SGHRS and YFSETQ. Unmatched junction bases numbered 14, after V lost 3 bases and J lost 8 bases. The CDR3 nucleotides are TGCGCCAGCAGCTCACTAGCGAGCGGGAAGATGGATGAGCAGTTCTTC. Encoded protein: CASSSLASGKMDEQFF.

The rearrangement uses TRBV5-4 and TRBJ2-3; D is unclear. CDR3 length: 15 amino acids. Germline V gives CDR1 SGHNT, CDR2 YYREEE (reference sequence). V was cut by 0 bases and J by 1 base, with 9 bases left in between. CDR3: CASSLAGIGTDTQYF. The CDR3 DNA follows: TGTGCCAGCAGCTTGGCAGGAATTGGCACAGATACGCAGTATTTT. Supplemented by reference TRBV5-4 and TRBJ2-3, the full variable domain reads ETGVTQSPTHLIKTRGQQVTLRCSSQSGHNTVSWYQQALGQGPQFIFQYYREEENGRGNFPPRFSGLQFPNYSSELNVNALELDDSALYLCASSLAGIGTDTQYFGPGTRLTVL.

CDR3 region: CASSPPTSGVTQYF. CDR3 nucleotide sequence: TGTGCCAGCTCACCGCCGACTAGCGGGGTGACCCAGTACTTC. This chain joins TRBV18 and TRBJ2-5, with 11 nucleotides matching TRBD2. Unmatched junction bases numbered 4, after V lost 3 bases and J lost 7 bases. This CDR3 has 14 amino acids. The germline V gene has CDR1 KGHSH and CDR2 LQKENI.

CDR3 residues: CASSLQWDWREGTDTQYF. The CDR3 nucleotides are TGTGCCAGCAGTTTACAATGGGATTGGCGGGAGGGCACAGATACGCAGTATTTT. The V gene is TRBV28, the J gene TRBJ2-3, with 8 bases matching TRBD2. V shed 2 bases and J 1 base; nucleotides not matched to a gene: 11. CDR3 size: 18 residues. Germline CDR1 and CDR2: MDHEN and SYDVKM. The full variable domain, in which reference TRBV28 and TRBJ2-3 provide the parts outside the CDR3, is DVKVTQSSRYLVKRTGEKVFLECVQDMDHENMFWYRQDPGLGLRLIYFSYDVKMKEKGDIPEGYSVSREKKERFSLILESASTNQTSMYLCASSLQWDWREGTDTQYFGPGTRLTVL.

V gene TRBV7-9 combines with J gene TRBJ2-7; perhaps TRBD1 as D (5 bases). V lost 0 bases and J 5 bases, leaving 14 bases between the germline ends. In germline, CDR1 is SEHNR, CDR2 FQNEAQ (reference sequence). The CDR3 extends over 15 amino acids. CDR3 residues: CASSLAETVEDEQYF. CDR3 bases: TGTGCCAGCAGCTTAGCAGAGACAGTTGAAGACGAGCAGTACTTC.

The chain links TRBV5-6 to TRBJ2-5; 9 nucleotides agree with TRBD2. The last part of the DNA fits TRBJ2-7 better; the J call may be wrong. This CDR3 is 16 amino acids long. The germline gives CDR1 SGHDT, CDR2 YYEEEE. The CDR3, as DNA: TGTGCCAGCGACCTACAGGGGCGGGGGGGCTCCTACGAGCAGTACTTC. Protein product: CASDLQGRGGSYEQYF.

A single count supports this clone. The rearrangement joins TRBV29-1 to TRBJ2-3, with D possibly being TRBD1 (6 bases). Per germline, CDR1 SQVTM and CDR2 ANQGSEA. V lost 4 bases and J 6 bases, leaving 11 bases between the germline ends. The CDR3 contains 12 residues. The CDR3 spells CSVGGGLDTQYF. The DNA of the CDR3 is TGCAGCGTTGGAGGGGGTTTGGATACGCAGTATTTT.

DNA for the CDR3: TGTGCCAGCACCTTGGGACAGGGCAATCAGCCCCAGCATTTT. This sequence encodes CASTLGQGNQPQHF. V usage is TRBV28 and J usage is TRBJ1-5, with 8 bases that match TRBD1. Losses at the gene ends were 7 bases for V and 2 bases for J; bases not matched to a gene: 4. The CDR3 is made up of 14 amino acids. Germline CDR1 MDHEN, CDR2 SYDVKM. Filled out from reference TRBV28 and TRBJ1-5, the complete variable domain reads DVKVTQSSRYLVKRTGEKVFLECVQDMDHENMFWYRQDPGLGLRLIYFSYDVKMKEKGDIPEGYSVSREKKERFSLILESASTNQTSMYLCASTLGQGNQPQHFGDGTRLSIL.

The chain carries TRBV19 and TRBJ2-3; no firm D call. Germline values: CDR1 LNHDA, CDR2 SQIVND (reference sequence). V lost 6 bases and J lost 2, with 9 bases in between. The CDR3 length is 13 residues. CDR3 bases: TGTGCCAGTAGCTGGGCAGACACAGATACGCAGTATTTT. Protein: CASSWADTDTQYF.